Presented here are 23 T cell receptor beta chains from one specimen sequenced in a study of breast tumors, draining lymph nodes, adjacent tissues. TCRdb processed the multiplex PCR reads anew with MiXCR; each CDR3 protein has one entry. The sample lists 270,000 or so distinct CDR3 sequences, roughly 30% occurring once. Samples came from axillary lymph nodes draining the breast cancer. Sequencing input: axillary lymph node tissue. Source of these receptors: a female donor with breast cancer. Some clones in this sample may be carry-over from other donors' samples.

This clonotype was counted many times. The CDR3 DNA follows: TGTGCCAGCAGAGTGGGGGCTCTAGTCAATGAGCAGTTCTTC. Translation: CASRVGALVNEQFF. The gene calls are TRBV7-9 and TRBJ2-1, with TRBD1 as a possible D gene (6 bases). Germline CDR1 and CDR2: SEHNR and FQNEAQ (reference sequence). This CDR3 contains 14 residues. V was cut by 6 bases and J by 6 bases, with 15 bases left in between.

A note on this clonotype: A much larger clone is a single base away; this may be a read error. The chain uses TRBV6-2 or TRBV6-3 and TRBJ1-2; D is ambiguous. CDR3 length: 13 residues. Germline assignment: CDR1 MNHEY and CDR2 SVGEGT. The CDR3 is CASSGTVNYGHTF. In nucleotides, the CDR3 is TGTGCCAGCAGTGGAACCGTAAACTATGGCCACACCTTC.

Concerning this clonotype: The CDR3 does not end in the conserved phenylalanine or tryptophan, so this is likely a read error. The chain uses TRBV20-1 and TRBJ2-3, with 7 bases identical to TRBD2. The CDR3 length is 14 residues. V shed 4 bases and J 0 bases; nucleotides not matched to a gene: 4. Germline lookup yields CDR1 DFQATT and CDR2 SNEGSKA (reference sequence). The CDR3 reads CSANLAGSTDTQYL. CDR3 nucleotides: TGCAGTGCTAACTTAGCGGGCAGCACAGATACGCAGTATCTT.

Comment on this clonotype: This may come from a read error, since a much larger clone is one base off. This sequence joins TRBV5-1 and TRBJ2-1, with a tentative D call TRBD2 (7 bases). This CDR3 spans 15 amino acids. CDR1 is SGHRS, CDR2 YFSETQ, per germline. In DNA, the CDR3 is TGCGCCATCAGCTTGTCCGGGGGGCCCTACAATGAGCAGTTCTTC. Residues: CAISLSGGPYNEQFF.

This clonotype was recorded many times. The chain couples TRBV12-3 or TRBV12-4 to TRBJ2-1; no clear D gene. The V end was cut by 5 bases, the J end by 10 bases, with 15 bases between. This CDR3 spans 13 amino acids. CDR3 nucleotide sequence: TGTGCCAGCAGTCCCGCCTTGGGGAAGGAGCAGTTCTTC. Encoded protein: CASSPALGKEQFF.

There are many counts of this clonotype. The V gene is TRBV4-2, the J gene TRBJ1-5; TRBD1 is a possible D gene (5 bases). The CDR3 length is 14 residues. Germline assignment: CDR1 LGHNA and CDR2 YNFKEQ. Between the trimmed V and J ends, which lost 2 bases and 3 bases, there was a span of 8 bases. CDR3 nucleotides: TGTGCCAGCAGCCAACAGGGTGACAATCAGCCCCAGCATTTT. It codes for CASSQQGDNQPQHF.

In regard to this clonotype: This could be a read error, since a much larger clone is one nucleotide away. The chain links TRBV7-2 to TRBJ1-3; 7 bases fit TRBD1. CDR3 size: 15 residues. Germline-derived CDR1 and CDR2 are SGHTA and FQGNSA. This CDR3 is CANSLATGSGNTIYF. The CDR3 DNA is TGTGCCAACAGCTTAGCGACAGGGTCCGGAAACACCATATATTTT.

The chain carries TRBV2 and TRBJ1-3, with 9 bases identical to TRBD1. This CDR3 is 14 amino acids long. Germline CDR1 reads SNHLY; CDR2 reads FYNNEI. J gave up 3 bases and V 3 bases, and 0 bases lay outside the gene matches. Written as DNA, the CDR3 is TGTGCCAGCAGTGAGACAGGGGGTGGAAACACCATATATTTT. Protein: CASSETGGGNTIYF.

Notes on this clonotype: One junction end disagrees with the germline gene, perhaps due to a read error. The chain has TRBV25-1 and TRBJ2-2, with D perhaps matching TRBD2 (7 bases). The CDR3 has 14 amino acids. Germline CDR1 reads MGHDK; CDR2 reads SYGVNS. CDR3 in DNA: TGTGCCAGCAGTTTGGGGGGGGCTGACGGGGAGCTGTCTTTT. Its translation is CASSLGGADGELSF.

This clonotype was seen more than once but under ten times. This sequence joins TRBV9 and TRBJ1-1; D call uncertain. CDR3 length: 14 residues. Germline values: CDR1 SGDLS, CDR2 YYNGEE. The V gene lost 4 bases and the J gene lost 0 bases, with 10 bases spanning the gap. CDR3 sequence: CASSIQPMNTEAFF. CDR3 in DNA: TGTGCCAGCAGCATACAGCCCATGAACACTGAAGCTTTCTTT.

The chain employs TRBV27 and TRBJ2-1, with D possibly being TRBD1 (5 bases). The germline gives CDR1 MNHEY, CDR2 SMNVEV (reference sequence). The CDR3 is made up of 13 amino acids. V was pared by 2 bases and J by 7 bases, with 9 bases between. The CDR3 loop is CASSLSRQNEQFF. Here the CDR3 DNA reads TGTGCCAGCAGTTTAAGCCGACAGAATGAGCAGTTCTTC.

This clonotype was counted ten times or more. The junction and the germline gene differ at one end; a read error may be behind it. This chain links TRBV7-7 with TRBJ2-3, with D perhaps TRBD2 (5 bases). Germline V gives CDR1 SSHAT, CDR2 FNYEAQ (reference sequence). There are 18 residues in the CDR3. DNA for the CDR3: TGTGCTAGCAGCATCTCGAATTGTACCAAGAGGGAGACAGATACGCAGTATTTT. Protein product: CASSISNCTKRETDTQYF. The whole variable domain, filled in from reference TRBV7-7 and TRBJ2-3, reads GAGVSQSPRYKVTKRGQDVTLRCDPISSHATLYWYQQALGQGPEFLTYFNYEAQPDKSGLPSDRFSAERPEGSISTLTIQRTEQRDSAMYRCASSISNCTKRETDTQYFGPGTRLTVL.

This clonotype was observed a few times. The CDR3: CAWSRGKTGGAGELFF. In DNA form, the CDR3 reads TGTGCCTGGAGTAGGGGGAAGACAGGGGGTGCCGGGGAGCTGTTTTTT. The rearrangement links TRBV30 to TRBJ2-2; 9 nucleotides line up with TRBD1. This CDR3 has 16 amino acids. V trimming: 2 bases; J trimming: 6 bases; junction bases outside the gene matches: 10. In germline, CDR1 is GTSNPN, CDR2 SVGIG (reference sequence).

This clonotype was seen many times. V gene TRBV20-1 combines with J gene TRBJ2-3; D call uncertain. V lost 1 base, J lost 4 bases, and 21 bases lay in between. The CDR3 consists of 17 residues. CDR1 DFQATT and CDR2 SNEGSKA come from the germline V gene (reference sequence). The CDR3 coding sequence is TGCAGTGCTAGAGCGCGCCGTGGTGGAGCAAACCCAGATACGCAGTATTTT. This encodes CSARARRGGANPDTQYF.

This clonotype has a single count. This sequence may be a read error, since a much larger clone differs from it by one base. This rearrangement joins TRBV9 to TRBJ2-5, with D perhaps matching TRBD1 (6 bases). Germline assignment: CDR1 SGDLS and CDR2 YYNGEE. CDR3 length: 13 residues. The CDR3 spells CASSHRVQETQCF. In DNA form, the CDR3 reads TGTGCCAGCAGCCACAGGGTTCAAGAGACCCAGTGCTTC.

The rearrangement links TRBV7-9 to TRBJ1-2; D is ambiguous. This CDR3 has 13 amino acids. The ends were cut back, 4 bases at V and 6 bases at J, with 12 bases in the middle. Germline V gene data show CDR1 as SEHNR and CDR2 as FQNEAQ (reference sequence). The CDR3 spells CASSSTGSDGYTF. CDR3 nucleotide sequence: TGTGCCAGCAGCTCTACTGGTTCGGATGGCTACACCTTC. The variable domain in full, with the rest retrieved from reference TRBV7-9 and TRBJ1-2, is DTGVSQNPRHKITKRGQNVTFRCDPISEHNRLYWYRQTLGQGPEFLTYFQNEAQLEKSRLLSDRFSAERPKGSFSTLEIQRTEQGDSAMYLCASSSTGSDGYTFGSGTRLTVV.

This rearrangement joins TRBV7-2 to TRBJ1-4, with TRBD1 as a possible D gene (5 bases). CDR1 is SGHTA and CDR2 is FQGNSA in the germline V gene. The CDR3 covers 15 residues. Trimming took off 5 bases at V and 4 bases at J, with 14 bases between the two ends. This chain's CDR3 is CASSRGTGSNEKLFF. The DNA of the CDR3 is TGTGCCAGCAGCCGAGGGACTGGGAGTAATGAAAAACTGTTTTTT.

This chain uses TRBV20-1 with TRBJ2-5; TRBD2 matches 13 bases. The V and J ends lost 6 bases and 3 bases, in that order; junction bases with no gene match: 7. Per germline, CDR1 DFQATT and CDR2 SNEGSKA (reference sequence). CDR3 length: 15 residues. CDR3 region: CSAAPGLAGKETQYF. In DNA, the CDR3 is TGCAGTGCCGCGCCGGGACTAGCGGGAAAAGAGACCCAGTACTTC.

This clonotype has just one count. It may be a read error: a sequence one base away is much more abundant. The chain links TRBV20-1 to TRBJ2-1, with TRBD2 matching over 10 bases. The CDR3 extends over 16 amino acids. CDR1 is DFQATT and CDR2 is SNEGSKA in the germline V gene (reference sequence). CDR3 DNA sequence: TGCAGTGCTAGAGGGGGAGCGGGGGGGAACTACAATGGGCAGTTCTTC. Its protein is CSARGGAGGNYNGQFF.

Turning to this clonotype: A much larger clone lies one base from this, so it may be a read error. This chain connects TRBV5-6 to TRBJ1-2; the match to TRBD1 covers 9 bases. Looked up from germline, CDR1 is SGHDT and CDR2 is YYEEEE. This CDR3 contains 15 residues. With V trimmed by 4 bases and J by 4 bases, 8 bases remained unmatched. CDR3 amino acids: CASSTGQGPCYGYTF. The CDR3 bases are TGTGCCAGCAGCACTGGACAGGGGCCATGCTATGGCTACACCTTC. The full variable domain, its missing parts supplied by reference TRBV5-6 and TRBJ1-2, is DAGVTQSPTHLIKTRGQQVTLRCSPKSGHDTVSWYQQALGQGPQFIFQYYEEEERQRGNFPDRFSGHQFPNYSSELNVNALLLGDSALYLCASSTGQGPCYGYTFGSGTRLTVV.

Ten or more counts support this clonotype. The chain has TRBV7-2 and TRBJ2-2, with D uncertain. Looked up from germline, CDR1 is SGHTA and CDR2 is FQGNSA. This CDR3 has 15 residues. Trimming took off 1 base at V and 1 base at J, with 7 bases between the two ends. CDR3 region: CASSLVHGNTGELFF. CDR3 nucleotide sequence: TGTGCCAGCAGCTTAGTCCACGGGAACACCGGGGAGCTGTTTTTT.

This clonotype was observed at least ten times. This chain links TRBV12-3 or TRBV12-4 with TRBJ1-3; no reliable D call. The CDR3 has 14 amino acids. V was shortened by 7 bases and J by 0 bases, with 10 bases between the two germline ends. The CDR3 protein is CASTRRSSGNTIYF. As DNA, the CDR3 is TGTGCCAGCACCAGGCGAAGCTCTGGAAACACCATATATTTT.

This clonotype has ten or more counts. This chain links TRBV29-1 with TRBJ2-7; D unresolved. CDR3 length equals 14 residues. Trimming removed 6 bases from V and 0 bases from J, with 15 bases in between. Germline V gene lookup returns CDR1 SQVTM and CDR2 ANQGSEA. For the CDR3, the DNA is TGCAGCGTCAATGCTGACGGCGACTCCTACGAGCAGTACTTC. It is translated as CSVNADGDSYEQYF.